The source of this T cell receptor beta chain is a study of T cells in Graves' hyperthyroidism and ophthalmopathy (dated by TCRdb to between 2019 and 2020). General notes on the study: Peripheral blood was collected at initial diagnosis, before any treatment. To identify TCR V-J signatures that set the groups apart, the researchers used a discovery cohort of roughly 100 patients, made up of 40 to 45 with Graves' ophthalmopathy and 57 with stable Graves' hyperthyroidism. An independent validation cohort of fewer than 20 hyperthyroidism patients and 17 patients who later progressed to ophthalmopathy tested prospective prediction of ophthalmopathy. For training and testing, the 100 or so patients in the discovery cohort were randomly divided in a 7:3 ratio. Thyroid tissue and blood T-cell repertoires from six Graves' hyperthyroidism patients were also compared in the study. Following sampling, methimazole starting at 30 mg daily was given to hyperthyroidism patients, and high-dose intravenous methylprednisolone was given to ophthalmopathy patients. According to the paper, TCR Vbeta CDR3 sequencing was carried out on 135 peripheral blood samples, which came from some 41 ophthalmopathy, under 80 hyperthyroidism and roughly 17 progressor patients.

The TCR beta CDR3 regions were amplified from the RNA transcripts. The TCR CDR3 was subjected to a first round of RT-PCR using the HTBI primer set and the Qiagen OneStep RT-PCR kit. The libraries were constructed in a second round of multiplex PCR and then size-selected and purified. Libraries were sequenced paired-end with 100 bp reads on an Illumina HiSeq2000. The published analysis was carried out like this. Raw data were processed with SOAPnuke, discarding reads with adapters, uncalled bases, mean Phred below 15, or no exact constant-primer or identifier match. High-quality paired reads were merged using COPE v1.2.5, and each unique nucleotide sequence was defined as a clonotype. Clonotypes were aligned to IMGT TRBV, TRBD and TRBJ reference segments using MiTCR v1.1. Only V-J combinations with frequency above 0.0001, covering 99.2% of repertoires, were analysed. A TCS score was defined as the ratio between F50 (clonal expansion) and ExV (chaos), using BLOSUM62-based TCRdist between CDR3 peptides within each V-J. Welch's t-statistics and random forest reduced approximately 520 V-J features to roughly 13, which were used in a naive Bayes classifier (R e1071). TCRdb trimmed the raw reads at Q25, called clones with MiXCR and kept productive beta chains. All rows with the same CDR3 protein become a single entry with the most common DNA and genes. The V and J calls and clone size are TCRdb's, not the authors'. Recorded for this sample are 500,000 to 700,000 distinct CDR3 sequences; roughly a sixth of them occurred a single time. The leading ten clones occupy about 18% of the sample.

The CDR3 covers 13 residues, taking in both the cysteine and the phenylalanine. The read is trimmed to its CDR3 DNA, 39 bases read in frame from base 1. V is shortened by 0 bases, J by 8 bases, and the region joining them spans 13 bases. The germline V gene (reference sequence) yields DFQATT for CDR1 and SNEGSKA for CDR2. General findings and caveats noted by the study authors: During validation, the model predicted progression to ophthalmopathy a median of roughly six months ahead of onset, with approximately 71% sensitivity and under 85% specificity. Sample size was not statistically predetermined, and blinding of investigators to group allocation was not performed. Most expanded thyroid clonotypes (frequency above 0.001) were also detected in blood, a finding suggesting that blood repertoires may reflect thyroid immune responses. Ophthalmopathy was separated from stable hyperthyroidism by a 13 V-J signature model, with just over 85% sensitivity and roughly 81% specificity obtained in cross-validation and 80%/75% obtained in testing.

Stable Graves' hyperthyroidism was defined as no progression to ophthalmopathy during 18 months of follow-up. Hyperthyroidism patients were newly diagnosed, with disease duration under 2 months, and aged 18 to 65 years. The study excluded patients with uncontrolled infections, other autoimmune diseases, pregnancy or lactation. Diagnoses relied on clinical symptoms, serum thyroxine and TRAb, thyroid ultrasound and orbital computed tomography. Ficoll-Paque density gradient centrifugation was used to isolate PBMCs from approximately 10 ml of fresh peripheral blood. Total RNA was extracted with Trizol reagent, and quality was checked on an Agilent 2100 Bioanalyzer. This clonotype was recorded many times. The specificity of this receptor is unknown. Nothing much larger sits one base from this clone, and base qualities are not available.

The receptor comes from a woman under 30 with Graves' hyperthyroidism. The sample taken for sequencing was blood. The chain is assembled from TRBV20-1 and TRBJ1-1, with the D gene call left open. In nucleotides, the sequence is TGCAGTGCTAGAGAGTCAGCTCGAATAGAAGCTTTCTTT. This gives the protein CSARESARIEAFF.